The sample holds a few counts of the clone carrying this T cell receptor beta chain. Its specificity is not known. This specimen comes from a study of a mutant IDH1 vaccine in newly diagnosed glioma. Turning to the study itself: Scheduled for weeks 1, 3, 5, 7, 11, 15, 19 and 23, eight vaccinations were given to patients. Sex distribution of treated patients was about 62% male and roughly 40% female; mean age was around 40 years.

Sequencing used immunoSEQ multiplex PCR; TCRdb keeps in-frame clones, though not all of them. The sample yields some 64,000 clones, less than 85% seen once. The time point here: week 11, during vaccination. Mutant IDH1 20-mer peptide, at 300 ug, made up each vaccine dose, with topical imiquimod. Astrocytomas that were new, WHO grade 3 or 4, IDH1-mutant and ATRX-lost were present in the donors. V lost 4 bases to trimming and J lost 0 bases, with 10 bases between them. The CDR3 spans 15 residues. CDR1 and CDR2 from the germline V gene are MNHNS and SASEGT. The gene calls are TRBV6-1 and TRBJ1-3; D is undetermined. This sequence originates from a woman in her fifties or sixties with glioma. The sample here was PBMCs, taken from a glioma patient whose treatment included an IDH1 peptide vaccine. The CDR3 sequence is CASSVAGNSGNTIYF. The CDR3 DNA follows: TGTGCCAGCAGTGTGGCAGGAAACTCTGGAAACACCATATATTTT.